Listed here are 28 T cell receptor beta chains from one sample, sequenced in a study of cytomegalovirus exposure and HLA in healthy donors. The PCR employed 60 Vbeta primers together with 13 Jbeta primers. Repertoires were generated with immunoSEQ multiplex PCR, while TCRdb's copy carries only in-frame clones and drops some. The profile shows around 200,000 clones, 82% of them singletons. Sequencing was performed on PBMCs. These receptors originate from a man aged 35-49 years in good health and CMV-seropositive.

The chain links TRBV4-2 to TRBJ2-3; the D gene is possibly TRBD2 (6 bases). The ends were cut back, 0 bases at V and 1 base at J, with 8 bases in the middle. Germline loops: CDR1 LGHNA, CDR2 YNFKEQ. The CDR3 runs 15 residues. The CDR3 sequence is CASSQEASGTDTQYF. In DNA form, the CDR3 reads TGTGCCAGCAGCCAAGAGGCTAGCGGCACAGATACGCAGTATTTT.

The V gene is TRBV7-9, the J gene TRBJ2-3; 11 bases agree with TRBD2. With V trimmed by 5 bases and J by 0 bases, 7 bases remained unmatched. CDR3 length: 17 residues. From germline, CDR1 is SEHNR and CDR2 FQNEAQ (reference sequence). CDR3 coding DNA: TGTGCCAGCAGCCCGCGACTAGCGGGACTTAGCACAGATACGCAGTATTTT. Its translation: CASSPRLAGLSTDTQYF.

The rearrangement uses TRBV27 and TRBJ2-7, with 7 bases aligning to TRBD1. Germline V gene sequence: CDR1 MNHEY, CDR2 SMNVEV (reference sequence). The CDR3 length is 13 residues. With V trimmed by 3 bases and J by 2 bases, 1 base remained unmatched. This chain's CDR3 is CASSLGTAYEQYF. The CDR3 nucleotides are TGTGCCAGCAGTTTGGGGACAGCCTACGAGCAGTACTTC.

The gene calls are TRBV7-6 and TRBJ2-1; a possible D gene is TRBD2 (5 bases). Trimming removed 1 base from V and 9 bases from J, with 16 bases in between. The CDR3 extends over 15 amino acids. CDR1 is SGHVS, CDR2 FNYEAQ, per germline. The CDR3, as DNA: TGTGCCAGCAGCTTAGTGGGGTCCCAGGCGGGTGAGCAGTTCTTC. Protein sequence: CASSLVGSQAGEQFF.

The gene calls are TRBV29-1 and TRBJ1-1, with D maybe TRBD1 (5 bases). V was shortened by 7 bases and J by 1 base, with 7 bases between the two germline ends. The germline gives CDR1 SQVTM, CDR2 ANQGSEA. The CDR3 has 11 residues. The CDR3 DNA reads as TGCAGCGCGACAGCGAACACTGAAGCTTTCTTT. Translating gives CSATANTEAFF.

The chain is built from TRBV2 and TRBJ2-3; D might be TRBD1 (6 bases). The germline gives CDR1 SNHLY, CDR2 FYNNEI. Between the trimmed V and J ends, which lost 5 bases and 0 bases, there was a span of 15 bases. The CDR3 has 16 residues. CDR3 sequence: CASSLNTGSSTDTQYF. The CDR3 bases are TGTGCCAGCAGTCTAAATACAGGGTCGAGCACAGATACGCAGTATTTT.

The V gene is TRBV19, the J gene TRBJ1-5; a possible D gene is TRBD1 (6 bases). Trimming removed 7 bases from V and 5 bases from J, with 12 bases in between. In germline, CDR1 is LNHDA, CDR2 SQIVND (reference sequence). The CDR3 contains 13 residues. The CDR3 DNA reads as TGTGCCAGTAACTTGGGGGGGCATCAGCCCCAGCATTTT. As protein: CASNLGGHQPQHF.

The J gene is TRBJ1-5, the V gene TRBV4-1; TRBD1 is a possible D gene (6 bases). The CDR3 has 16 residues. Trimming removed 1 base from V and 3 bases from J, with 13 bases in between. The germline V gene has CDR1 MGHRA and CDR2 YSYEKL. The CDR3 nucleotides are TGCGCCAGCAGCCAAGGCGGGGGGGGCCTCAATCAGCCCCAGCATTTT. Amino acids: CASSQGGGGLNQPQHF.

A remark on this clone: The junction departs from germline at one end; a sequencing error may be responsible. This rearrangement joins TRBV7-9 to TRBJ1-1, with 8 bases that match TRBD1. The germline V gene has CDR1 SEHNR and CDR2 FQNEAQ (reference sequence). This CDR3 is 14 amino acids long. This chain's CDR3 is CSSSKTGANTEAFF. As DNA, the CDR3 is TGTTCCAGCAGCAAGACAGGGGCGAACACTGAAGCTTTCTTT.

This chain uses TRBV6-1 with TRBJ1-5; a possible D gene is TRBD1 (5 bases). The CDR3 extends over 14 amino acids. V was pared by 7 bases and J by 0 bases, with 10 bases between. The germline CDR1 and CDR2 sequences are MNHNS and SASEGT. CDR3 in amino acids: CASIDSHSNQPQHF. CDR3 bases: TGTGCCAGCATAGACAGTCATAGCAATCAGCCCCAGCATTTT.

The chain couples TRBV6-1 to TRBJ1-1; D unclear. Trimming pared 7 bases from V and 4 bases from J, leaving 10 bases between. The CDR3 contains 12 residues. CDR1 and CDR2 (germline): MNHNS, SASEGT. CDR3: CASTPGGTEAFF. The CDR3, as DNA: TGTGCCAGCACCCCCGGCGGCACTGAAGCTTTCTTT.

The rearrangement links TRBV10-1 to TRBJ2-1; D might be TRBD2 (5 bases). CDR1 is WNHNN, CDR2 SYGVQD, per germline (reference sequence). Between the trimmed V and J ends, which lost 0 bases and 3 bases, there was a span of 6 bases. This CDR3 contains 14 residues. This chain's CDR3 is CASSESGNYNEQFF. The DNA for the CDR3 is TGCGCCAGCAGTGAGTCCGGGAACTACAATGAGCAGTTCTTC.

This clone occurred a few times. This chain links TRBV4-2 with TRBJ1-2; D is ambiguous. Germline-derived CDR1 and CDR2 are LGHNA and YNFKEQ. The ends were cut back, 9 bases at V and 0 bases at J, with 14 bases in the middle. The CDR3 covers 14 residues. CDR3 amino acids: CASTIDGANYGYTF. The CDR3 nucleotides read TGTGCCAGTACAATTGACGGAGCTAACTATGGCTACACCTTC.

V usage is TRBV25-1 and J usage is TRBJ1-3; D is undetermined. Germline values: CDR1 MGHDK, CDR2 SYGVNS. There are 15 residues in the CDR3. The V end lost 4 bases, the J end lost 0 bases, and 10 bases lay between the germline ends. The CDR3 DNA is TGTGCCAGCAGTGCGGGGAGGCTCTCTGGAAACACCATATATTTT. This encodes CASSAGRLSGNTIYF.

The chain carries TRBV27 and TRBJ1-2; 7 bases are a match to TRBD1. The ends lost 4 bases at V and 4 bases at J; junction bases unmatched: 9. Germline CDR1 is MNHEY and CDR2 is SMNVEV (reference sequence). The CDR3 runs to 15 residues. In DNA, the CDR3 is TGTGCCAGCAGTTCCCTCGACAGGGATCCCTATGGCTACACCTTC. Its protein product is CASSSLDRDPYGYTF.

This clone was detected a few times. The chain uses TRBV5-4 and TRBJ1-2; possibly TRBD1 for D (5 bases). The CDR3 contains 14 residues. V lost 0 bases to trimming and J lost 3 bases, with 9 bases between them. Per germline, CDR1 SGHNT and CDR2 YYREEE (reference sequence). For the CDR3, the DNA is TGTGCCAGCAGCTTGGGGGACTTGCACTATGGCTACACCTTC. Amino acids: CASSLGDLHYGYTF.

V usage is TRBV2 and J usage is TRBJ2-2; tentatively, D is TRBD2 (5 bases). The CDR3 is 12 amino acids. Germline CDR1 reads SNHLY; CDR2 reads FYNNEI. The ends were cut back, 6 bases at V and 8 bases at J, with 10 bases in the middle. CDR3 residues: CASRVGRGELFF. In DNA, the CDR3 is TGTGCCAGCAGAGTGGGGAGAGGGGAGCTGTTTTTT. Using reference TRBV2 and TRBJ2-2 for the parts outside the CDR3, the full variable domain is EPEVTQTPSHQVTQMGQEVILRCVPISNHLYFYWYRQILGQKVEFLVSFYNNEISEKSEIFDDQFSVERPDGSNFTLKIRSTKLEDSAMYFCASRVGRGELFFGEGSRLTVL.

The chain is built from TRBV30 and TRBJ1-5; a weak D match, TRBD1 (6 bases). The CDR3 covers 13 residues. Looked up from germline, CDR1 is GTSNPN and CDR2 is SVGIG (reference sequence). V lost 2 bases, J lost 4 bases, and 9 bases lay in between. The CDR3 region is CAWSSTGNQPQHF. The CDR3 DNA reads as TGTGCCTGGAGTTCGACAGGTAATCAGCCCCAGCATTTT.

This chain links TRBV10-1 with TRBJ2-3; 9 positions match TRBD2. Germline CDR1 is WNHNN and CDR2 is SYGVQD (reference sequence). Trimming cost V 8 bases and J 1 base; bases outside gene matches: 7. This CDR3 is 15 amino acids long. This CDR3 reads CASSRTSGRTDTQYF. CDR3 nucleotides: TGCGCCAGCTCACGAACTAGCGGGCGCACAGATACGCAGTATTTT.

The chain uses TRBV6-5 and TRBJ1-2, with 8 positions matching TRBD1. CDR3 length equals 14 residues. The trim removed 2 bases at V and 7 bases at J, leaving 6 bases unmatched. The V gene's germline CDR1 is MNHEY and CDR2 SVGAGI. The CDR3 sequence is CASSYRTGYPGYTF. The CDR3 region has the DNA TGTGCCAGCAGTTACCGGACAGGGTACCCTGGCTACACCTTC.

The J gene is TRBJ1-1, the V gene TRBV7-9; D uncertain. Germline CDR1 reads SEHNR; CDR2 reads FQNEAQ (reference sequence). V dropped 8 bases and J dropped 1 base, with 5 bases sitting between them. This CDR3 is 11 amino acids long. DNA for the CDR3: TGTGCCAGCGGCAAGAACACTGAAGCTTTCTTT. It yields the protein CASGKNTEAFF.

The V gene is TRBV10-3, the J gene TRBJ2-2; 10 bases agree with TRBD2. The length of the CDR3 is 18 residues. V was pared by 11 bases and J by 4 bases, with 19 bases of the junction left unmatched. Germline V gene lookup returns CDR1 ENHRY and CDR2 SYGVKD. CDR3 nucleotides: TGTGCCCCAAGCGGGGGGGGTAGCGGGAGCGGAGGCACCGGGGAGCTGTTTTTT. Translation gives CAPSGGGSGSGGTGELFF.

The table lists this clone with a count of one. The gene calls are TRBV27 and TRBJ2-3; TRBD1 agrees at 8 bases. The germline CDR1 and CDR2 sequences are MNHEY and SMNVEV (reference sequence). V lost 6 bases and J lost 1; bases outside the gene matches: 3. The CDR3 spans 14 residues. The CDR3 nucleotides are TGTGCCAGCAGGCAGGACAGGGGCACAGATACGCAGTATTTT. Amino acid sequence: CASRQDRGTDTQYF.

This sequence joins TRBV7-6 and TRBJ1-1, with TRBD1 matching 7 bases. J lost 4 bases, V lost 2 bases, and 4 bases had no gene match. The germline CDR1 and CDR2 sequences are SGHVS and FNYEAQ. The CDR3 has 14 amino acids. CDR3: CASSLRQGSTEAFF. In DNA form, the CDR3 reads TGTGCCAGCAGCTTACGACAGGGCAGCACTGAAGCTTTCTTT. Using reference TRBV7-6 and TRBJ1-1 for the parts outside the CDR3, the full variable domain is GAGVSQSPRYKVTKRGQDVALRCDPISGHVSLYWYRQALGQGPEFLTYFNYEAQQDKSGLPNDRFSAERPEGSISTLTIQRTEQRDSAMYRCASSLRQGSTEAFFGQGTRLTVV.

The rearrangement joins TRBV19 to TRBJ2-7, with TRBD2 identical over 9 bases. V lost 3 bases and J lost 2; bases outside the gene matches: 2. The CDR3 extends over 14 amino acids. CDR1 is LNHDA and CDR2 is SQIVND in the germline V gene (reference sequence). The CDR3 sequence is CASSMSSGTYEQYF. The CDR3 DNA reads TGTGCCAGTAGTATGTCTAGCGGGACCTACGAGCAGTACTTC.

This clone was recorded a few times. V gene TRBV7-2 combines with J gene TRBJ2-1; 10 nucleotides agree with TRBD2. With 3 bases clipped from V and 5 bases from J, the junction kept 4 bases outside the gene matches. Germline CDR1 is SGHTA and CDR2 is FQGNSA. The CDR3 length is 15 residues. CDR3 protein: CASSFGLAENNEQFF. The DNA for the CDR3 is TGTGCCAGCAGCTTCGGACTAGCGGAAAACAATGAGCAGTTCTTC.

The chain has TRBV2 and TRBJ2-1, with D tentatively TRBD2 (6 bases). Germline CDR1 and CDR2: SNHLY and FYNNEI. Trimming shortened V by 7 bases and J by 0 bases, and 10 bases separated the two germline ends. The CDR3 is 14 residues long. The CDR3 sequence: CASKRGSSYNEQFF. CDR3 nucleotides: TGTGCCAGCAAACGGGGGAGCTCCTACAATGAGCAGTTCTTC.

This clone was seen only a few times. At one of its ends the junction is not consistent with the germline gene, which may arise from a read error. The chain joins TRBV5-6 to TRBJ1-4; maybe TRBD1 (5 bases). The CDR3 is 13 residues long. Per germline, CDR1 SGHDT and CDR2 YYEEEE. CDR3 nucleotides: TGTACCAGCAGTATGAGAAGGGGAGAAAAACTGTTTTTT. Amino acid sequence: CTSSMRRGEKLFF.